Listed here is a single TCR beta chain. Its antigen is still unknown. The sample originates from a study of identical twins. Study-wide results and caveats: A lower insertion count was a feature of abundant cord blood beta clonotypes, with no such feature in memory repertoires. Weaker excess sharing between twins was seen in beta out-of-frame sequences.

Each donor was a healthy Caucasian. Template switching added a universal primer binding site, and final cDNA carried unique molecular identifiers. From the 5' RACE reads, TCRdb called clonotypes with MiXCR, one entry per CDR3 protein. The table includes 1.5 million to 2 million distinct CDR3 sequences, around 29% detected once. The V and J ends lost 1 base and 6 bases respectively, with 13 bases between them. The CDR3 is made up of 15 amino acids. The germline CDR1 and CDR2 sequences are SGHDN and FVKESK. The sample was cord blood. This chain uses TRBV14 with TRBJ1-5, with D unresolved. The receptor comes from a newborn girl in good health. The CDR3 coding sequence is TGTGCCAGCAGCCAAGGTTCGGCGGCCGGTCAGCCCCAGCATTTT. Its protein is CASSQGSAAGQPQHF. The variable domain in full, completed from reference TRBV14 and TRBJ1-5, reads EAGVTQFPSHSVIEKGQTVTLRCDPISGHDNLYWYRRVMGKEIKFLLHFVKESKQDESGMPNNRFLAERTGGTYSTLKVQPAELEDSGVYFCASSQGSAAGQPQHFGDGTRLSIL.